This T cell receptor beta chain was captured by sequencing in a study of glioma-infiltrating T cells after dendritic cell vaccination. Looking at the study overall: Glioblastoma patients came from Phase I and II dendritic cell vaccination trials. Dendritic cell vaccine was injected intradermally three times, biweekly. Autologous tumor lysate was loaded overnight onto monocyte-derived dendritic cells grown less than 8 days with IL-4 and GM-CSF.

This table comes from immunoSEQ multiplex PCR, and its TCRdb copy is limited to in-frame clones, with some not included. The table records more than 95,000 clones, about 85% of them present only once. The CDR3 runs 15 residues. Trimming cost V 5 bases and J 9 bases, with 22 bases left between them. Germline V gene data show CDR1 as SEHNR and CDR2 as FQNEAQ (reference sequence). Time point described: after dendritic cell vaccination, including at tumor progression/relapse. Before vaccination, two weeks after the third vaccination, and at progression, PBMC were collected. This chain links TRBV7-9 with TRBJ2-5; D is possibly TRBD1 (6 bases). The sequencing here drew on blood, taken after dendritic cell vaccination. The clonotype comes from a human donor with glioblastoma. CDR3 amino acids: CASSPRAGTHRAQYF. CDR3 coding DNA: TGTGCCAGCAGCCCCCGGGCAGGGACCCACAGGGCCCAGTACTTC. Variable domain in full (rest from reference TRBV7-9 and TRBJ2-5): DTGVSQNPRHKITKRGQNVTFRCDPISEHNRLYWYRQTLGQGPEFLTYFQNEAQLEKSRLLSDRFSAERPKGSFSTLEIQRTEQGDSAMYLCASSPRAGTHRAQYFGPGTRLLVL.